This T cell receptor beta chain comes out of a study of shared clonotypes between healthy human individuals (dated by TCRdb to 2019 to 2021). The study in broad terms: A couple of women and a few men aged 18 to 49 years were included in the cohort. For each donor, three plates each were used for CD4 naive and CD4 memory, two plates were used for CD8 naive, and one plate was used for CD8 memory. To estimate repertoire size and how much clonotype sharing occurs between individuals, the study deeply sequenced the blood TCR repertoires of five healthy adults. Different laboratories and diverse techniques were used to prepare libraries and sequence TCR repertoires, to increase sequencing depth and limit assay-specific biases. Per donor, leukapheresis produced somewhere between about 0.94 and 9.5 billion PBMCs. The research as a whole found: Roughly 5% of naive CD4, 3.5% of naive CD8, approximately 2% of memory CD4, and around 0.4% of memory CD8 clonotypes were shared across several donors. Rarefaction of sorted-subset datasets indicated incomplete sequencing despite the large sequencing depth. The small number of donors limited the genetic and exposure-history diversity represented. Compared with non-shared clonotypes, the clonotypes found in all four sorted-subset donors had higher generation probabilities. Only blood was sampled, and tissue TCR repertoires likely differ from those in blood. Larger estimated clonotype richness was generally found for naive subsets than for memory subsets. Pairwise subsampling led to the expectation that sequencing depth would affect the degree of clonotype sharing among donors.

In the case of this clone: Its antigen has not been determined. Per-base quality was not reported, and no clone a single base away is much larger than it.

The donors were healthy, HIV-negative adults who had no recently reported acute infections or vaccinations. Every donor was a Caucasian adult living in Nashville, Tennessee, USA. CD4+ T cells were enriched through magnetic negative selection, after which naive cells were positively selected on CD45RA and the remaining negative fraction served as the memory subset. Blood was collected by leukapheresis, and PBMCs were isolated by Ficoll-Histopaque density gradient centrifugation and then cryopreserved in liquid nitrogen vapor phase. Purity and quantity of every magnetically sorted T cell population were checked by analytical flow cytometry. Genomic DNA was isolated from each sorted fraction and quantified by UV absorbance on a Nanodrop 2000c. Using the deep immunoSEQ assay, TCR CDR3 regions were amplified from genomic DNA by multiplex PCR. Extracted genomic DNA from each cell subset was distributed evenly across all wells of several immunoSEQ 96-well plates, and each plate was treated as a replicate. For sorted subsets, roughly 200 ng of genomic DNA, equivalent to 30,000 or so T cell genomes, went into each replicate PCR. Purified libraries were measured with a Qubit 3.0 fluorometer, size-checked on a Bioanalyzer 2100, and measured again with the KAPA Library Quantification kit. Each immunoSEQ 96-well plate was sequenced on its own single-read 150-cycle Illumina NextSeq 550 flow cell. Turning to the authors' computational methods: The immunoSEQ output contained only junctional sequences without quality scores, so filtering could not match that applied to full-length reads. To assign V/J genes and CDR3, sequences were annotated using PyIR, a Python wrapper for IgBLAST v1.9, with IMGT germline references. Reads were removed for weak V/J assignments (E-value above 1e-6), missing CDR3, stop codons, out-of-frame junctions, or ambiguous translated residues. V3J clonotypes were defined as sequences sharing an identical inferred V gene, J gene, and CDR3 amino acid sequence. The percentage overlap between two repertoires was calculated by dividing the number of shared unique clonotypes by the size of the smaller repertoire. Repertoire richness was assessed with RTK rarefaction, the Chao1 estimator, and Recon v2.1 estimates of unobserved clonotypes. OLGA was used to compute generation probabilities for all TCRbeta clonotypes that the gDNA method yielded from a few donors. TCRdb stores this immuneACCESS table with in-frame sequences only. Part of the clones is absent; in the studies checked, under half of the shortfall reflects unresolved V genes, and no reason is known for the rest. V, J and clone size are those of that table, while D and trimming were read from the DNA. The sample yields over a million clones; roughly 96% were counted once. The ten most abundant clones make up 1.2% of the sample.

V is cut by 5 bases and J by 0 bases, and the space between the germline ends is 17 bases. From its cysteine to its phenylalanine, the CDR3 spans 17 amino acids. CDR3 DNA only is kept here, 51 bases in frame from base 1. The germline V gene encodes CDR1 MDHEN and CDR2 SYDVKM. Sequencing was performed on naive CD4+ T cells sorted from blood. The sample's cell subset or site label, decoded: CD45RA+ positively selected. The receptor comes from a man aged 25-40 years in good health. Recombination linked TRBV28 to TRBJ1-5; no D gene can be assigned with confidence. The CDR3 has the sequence CASSPPRTTYSNQPQHF. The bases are TGTGCCAGCAGTCCCCCCAGGACCACCTATAGCAATCAGCCCCAGCATTTT.